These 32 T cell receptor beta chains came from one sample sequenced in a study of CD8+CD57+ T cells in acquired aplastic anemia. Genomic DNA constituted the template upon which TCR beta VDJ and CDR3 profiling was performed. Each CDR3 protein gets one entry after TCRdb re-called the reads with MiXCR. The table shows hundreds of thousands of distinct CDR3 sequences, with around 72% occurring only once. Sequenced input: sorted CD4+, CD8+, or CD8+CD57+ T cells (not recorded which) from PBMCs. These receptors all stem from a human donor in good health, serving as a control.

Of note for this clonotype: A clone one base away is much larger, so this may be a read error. The CDR3 nucleotides read TGTGCCAGCAGTCGGGTAGGTCGGGGCACTGAAGCTTTCTTT. This gives the protein CASSRVGRGTEAFF. The chain is built from TRBV3-1 and TRBJ1-1; no definite D call. This CDR3 contains 14 residues. Germline CDR1 reads LGHDT; CDR2 reads YNNKEL (reference sequence). Trimming stripped 6 bases from V and 4 bases from J, with 15 bases between.

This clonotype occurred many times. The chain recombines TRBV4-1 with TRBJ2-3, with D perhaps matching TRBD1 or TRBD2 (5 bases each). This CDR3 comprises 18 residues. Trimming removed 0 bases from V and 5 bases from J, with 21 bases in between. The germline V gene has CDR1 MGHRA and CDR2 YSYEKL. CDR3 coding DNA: TGCGCCAGCAGCCAAGAGGCGACGGGGCGGACCCCGGGAGATACGCAGTATTTT. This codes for CASSQEATGRTPGDTQYF.

CDR3 nucleotides: TGTGCTAGTGGTTCGGACAGGGGAGGGGCAGATACGCAGTATTTT. Translated, it gives CASGSDRGGADTQYF. The chain uses TRBV12-5 and TRBJ2-3, with TRBD1 matching 9 bases. Unmatched junction bases numbered 6, after V lost 4 bases and J lost 4 bases. In germline, CDR1 is LGHNT, CDR2 FRNRAP. CDR3 length equals 15 residues.

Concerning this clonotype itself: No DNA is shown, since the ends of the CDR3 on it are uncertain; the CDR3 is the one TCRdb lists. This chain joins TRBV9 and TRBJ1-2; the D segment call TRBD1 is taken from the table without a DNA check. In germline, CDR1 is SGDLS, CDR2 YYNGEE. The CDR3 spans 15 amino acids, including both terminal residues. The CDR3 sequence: CAIGQGYEQYFGHTF.

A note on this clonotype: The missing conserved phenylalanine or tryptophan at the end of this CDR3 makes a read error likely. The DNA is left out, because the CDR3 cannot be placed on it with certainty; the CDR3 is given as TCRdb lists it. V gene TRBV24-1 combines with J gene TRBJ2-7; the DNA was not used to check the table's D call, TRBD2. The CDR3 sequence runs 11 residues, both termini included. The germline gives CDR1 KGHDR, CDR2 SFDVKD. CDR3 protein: CATSVPYRLAG.

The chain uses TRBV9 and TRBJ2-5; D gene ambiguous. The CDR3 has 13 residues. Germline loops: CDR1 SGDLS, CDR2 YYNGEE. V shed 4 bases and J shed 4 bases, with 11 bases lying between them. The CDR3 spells CASSLRHGETQYF. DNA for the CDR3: TGTGCCAGCAGCCTACGACACGGAGAGACCCAGTACTTC.

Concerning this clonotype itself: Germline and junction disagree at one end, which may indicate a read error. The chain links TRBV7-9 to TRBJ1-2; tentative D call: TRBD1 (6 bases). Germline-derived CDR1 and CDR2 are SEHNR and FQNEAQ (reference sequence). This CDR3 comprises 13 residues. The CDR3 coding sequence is TGTGCCAGCAGCGTAGGGGGAGGGGGTGAAGCCACCTTT. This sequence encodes CASSVGGGGEATF.

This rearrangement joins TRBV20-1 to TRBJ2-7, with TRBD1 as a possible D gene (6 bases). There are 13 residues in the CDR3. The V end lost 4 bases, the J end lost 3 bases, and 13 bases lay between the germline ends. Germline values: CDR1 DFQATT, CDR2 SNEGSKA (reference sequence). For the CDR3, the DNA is TGCAGTGCTATCGCGCAGGGGAGCTACGAGCAGTACTTC. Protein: CSAIAQGSYEQYF.

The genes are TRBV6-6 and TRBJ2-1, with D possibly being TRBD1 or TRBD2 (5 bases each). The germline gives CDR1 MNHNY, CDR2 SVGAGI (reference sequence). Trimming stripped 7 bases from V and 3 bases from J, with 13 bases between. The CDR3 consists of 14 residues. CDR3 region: CASNLLGDYNEQFF. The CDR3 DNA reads TGTGCCAGCAACTTGTTGGGGGACTACAATGAGCAGTTCTTC.

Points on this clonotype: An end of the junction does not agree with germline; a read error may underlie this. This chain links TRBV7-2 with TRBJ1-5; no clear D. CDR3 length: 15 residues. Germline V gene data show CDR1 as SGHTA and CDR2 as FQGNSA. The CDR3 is CASSLGTWVGQHQHF. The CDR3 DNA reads TGTGCCAGCAGCTTAGGAACGTGGGTTGGGCAGCACCAGCATTTT.

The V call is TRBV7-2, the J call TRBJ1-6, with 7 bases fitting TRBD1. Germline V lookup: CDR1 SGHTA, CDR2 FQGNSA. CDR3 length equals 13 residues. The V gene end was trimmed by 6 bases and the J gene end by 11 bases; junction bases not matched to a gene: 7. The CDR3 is CASRTGTTAPLHF. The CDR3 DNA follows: TGTGCCAGCAGGACAGGGACCACTGCACCCCTCCACTTT.

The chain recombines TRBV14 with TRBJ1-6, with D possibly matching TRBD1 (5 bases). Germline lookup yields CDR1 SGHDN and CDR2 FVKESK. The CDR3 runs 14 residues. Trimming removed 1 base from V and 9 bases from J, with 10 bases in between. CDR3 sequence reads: CASSQGRGGSPLHF. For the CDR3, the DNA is TGTGCCAGCAGCCAAGGACGGGGGGGTTCACCCCTCCACTTT.

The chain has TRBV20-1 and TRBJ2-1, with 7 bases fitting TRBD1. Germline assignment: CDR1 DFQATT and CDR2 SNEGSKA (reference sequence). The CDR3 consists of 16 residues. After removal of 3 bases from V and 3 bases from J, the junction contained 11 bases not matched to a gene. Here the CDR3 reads CSARASEGAVYNEQFF. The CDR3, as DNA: TGCAGTGCTAGGGCGAGCGAGGGGGCTGTCTACAATGAGCAGTTCTTC.

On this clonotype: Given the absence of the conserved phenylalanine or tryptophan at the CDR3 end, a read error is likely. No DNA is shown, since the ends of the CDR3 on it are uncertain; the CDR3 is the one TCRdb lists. The CDR3 sequence is CASSQGAYSNQPQ. This chain connects TRBV7-9 to TRBJ1-2; TRBD1 reflects the table's D call only, with no check against the DNA. Germline V gene sequence: CDR1 SEHNR, CDR2 FQNEAQ (reference sequence). The CDR3 numbers 13 amino acids, ends counted.

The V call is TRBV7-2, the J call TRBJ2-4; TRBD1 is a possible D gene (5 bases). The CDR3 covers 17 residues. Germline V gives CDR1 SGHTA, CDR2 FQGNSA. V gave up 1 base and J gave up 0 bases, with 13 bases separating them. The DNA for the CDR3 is TGTGCCAGCAGCTTAGTGGCAGGGTCCCTAGCCAAAAACATTCAGTACTTC. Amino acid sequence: CASSLVAGSLAKNIQYF.

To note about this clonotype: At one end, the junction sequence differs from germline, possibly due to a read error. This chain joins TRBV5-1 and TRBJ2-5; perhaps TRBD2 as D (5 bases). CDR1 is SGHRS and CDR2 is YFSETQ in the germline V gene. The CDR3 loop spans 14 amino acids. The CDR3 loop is CASRRPADQETQYF. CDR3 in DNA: TGTGCCAGCAGACGACCAGCGGACCAAGAGACCCAGTACTTC.

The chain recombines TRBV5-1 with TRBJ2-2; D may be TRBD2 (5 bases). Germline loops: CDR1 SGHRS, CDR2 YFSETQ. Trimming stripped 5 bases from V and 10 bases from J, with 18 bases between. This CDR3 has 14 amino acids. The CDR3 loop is CASSLSGSTEELFF. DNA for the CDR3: TGCGCCAGCAGTTTGTCTGGGAGCACAGAGGAGCTGTTTTTT.

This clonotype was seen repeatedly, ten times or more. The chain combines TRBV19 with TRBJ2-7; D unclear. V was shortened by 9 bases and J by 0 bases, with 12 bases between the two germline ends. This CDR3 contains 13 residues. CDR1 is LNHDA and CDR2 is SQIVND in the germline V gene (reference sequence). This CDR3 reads CASAVGDSYEQYF. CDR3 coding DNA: TGTGCCAGCGCCGTGGGCGACTCCTACGAGCAGTACTTC.

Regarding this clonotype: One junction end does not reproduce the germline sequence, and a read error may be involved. Written as DNA, the CDR3 is TGTGCCAGCAACGGGTCGGGACTAGTCTACGAGCAGTTT. Translation gives CASNGSGLVYEQF. The V gene is TRBV9, the J gene TRBJ2-3; 8 positions match TRBD2. This CDR3 is built from 13 residues. Germline values: CDR1 SGDLS, CDR2 YYNGEE. Full variable domain (outside the CDR3, taken from reference TRBV9 and TRBJ2-3): DSGVTQTPKHLITATGQRVTLRCSPRSGDLSVYWYQQSLDQGLQFLIQYYNGEERAKGNILERFSAQQFPDLHSELNLSSLELGDSALYFCASNGSGLVYEQFGPGTRLTVL.

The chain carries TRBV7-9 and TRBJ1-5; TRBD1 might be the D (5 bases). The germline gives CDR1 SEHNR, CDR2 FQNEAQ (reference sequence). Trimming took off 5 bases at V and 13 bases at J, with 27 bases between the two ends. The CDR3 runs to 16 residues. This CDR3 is CASSPGQGTLRAVQHF. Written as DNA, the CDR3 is TGTGCCAGCAGCCCGGGTCAGGGCACTCTACGAGCAGTACAGCATTTT.

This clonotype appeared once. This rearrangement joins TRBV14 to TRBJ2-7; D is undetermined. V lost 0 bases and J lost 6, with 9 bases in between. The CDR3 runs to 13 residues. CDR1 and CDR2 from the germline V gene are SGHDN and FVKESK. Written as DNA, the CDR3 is TGTGCCAGCAGCCAAGATTTAAGTGTCGAGCAGTACTTC. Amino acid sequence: CASSQDLSVEQYF.

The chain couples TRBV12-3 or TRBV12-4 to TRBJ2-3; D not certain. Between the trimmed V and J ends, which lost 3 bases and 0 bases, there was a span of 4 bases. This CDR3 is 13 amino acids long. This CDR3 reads CASSFPSTDTQYF. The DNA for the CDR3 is TGTGCCAGCAGTTTTCCCAGCACAGATACGCAGTATTTT.

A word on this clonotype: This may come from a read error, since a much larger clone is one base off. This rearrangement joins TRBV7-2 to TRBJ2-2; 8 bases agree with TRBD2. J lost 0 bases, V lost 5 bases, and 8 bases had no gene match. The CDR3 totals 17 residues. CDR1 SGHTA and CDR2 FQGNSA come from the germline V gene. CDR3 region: CASSPSSGGANTGELFF. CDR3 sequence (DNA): TGTGCCAGCAGCCCCTCCTCGGGGGGGGCGAACACCGGGGAGCTGTTTTTT.

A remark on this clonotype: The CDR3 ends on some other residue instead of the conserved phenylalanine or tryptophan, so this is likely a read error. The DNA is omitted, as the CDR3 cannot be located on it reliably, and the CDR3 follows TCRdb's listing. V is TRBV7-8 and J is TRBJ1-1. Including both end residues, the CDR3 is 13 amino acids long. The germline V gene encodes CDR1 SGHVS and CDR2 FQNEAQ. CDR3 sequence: CASSQRRAVSNQP.

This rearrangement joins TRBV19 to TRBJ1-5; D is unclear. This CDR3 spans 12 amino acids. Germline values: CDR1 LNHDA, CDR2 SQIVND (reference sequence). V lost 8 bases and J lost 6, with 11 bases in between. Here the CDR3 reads CASRLGAQPQHF. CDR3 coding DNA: TGTGCCAGTCGCCTTGGTGCTCAGCCCCAGCATTTT.

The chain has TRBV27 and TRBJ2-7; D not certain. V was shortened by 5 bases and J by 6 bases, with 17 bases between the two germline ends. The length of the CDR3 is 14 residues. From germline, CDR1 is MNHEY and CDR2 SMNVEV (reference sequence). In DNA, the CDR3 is TGTGCCAGCAGTGAAGGGTGGAATGGGGTCGAGCAGTACTTC. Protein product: CASSEGWNGVEQYF.

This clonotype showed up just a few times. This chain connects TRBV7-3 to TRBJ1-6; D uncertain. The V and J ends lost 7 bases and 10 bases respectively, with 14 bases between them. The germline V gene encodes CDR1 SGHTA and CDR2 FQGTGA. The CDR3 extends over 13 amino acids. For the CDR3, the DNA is TGTGCCAGCACCACGACGGGTTGGTCACCCCTCCACTTT. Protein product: CASTTTGWSPLHF.

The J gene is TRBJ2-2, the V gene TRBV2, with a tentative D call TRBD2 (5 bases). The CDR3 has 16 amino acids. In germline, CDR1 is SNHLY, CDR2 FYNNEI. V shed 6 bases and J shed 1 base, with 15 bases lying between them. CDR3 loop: CASSVELGRNTGELFF. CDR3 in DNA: TGTGCCAGCAGCGTCGAGCTAGGGAGGAACACCGGGGAGCTGTTTTTT.

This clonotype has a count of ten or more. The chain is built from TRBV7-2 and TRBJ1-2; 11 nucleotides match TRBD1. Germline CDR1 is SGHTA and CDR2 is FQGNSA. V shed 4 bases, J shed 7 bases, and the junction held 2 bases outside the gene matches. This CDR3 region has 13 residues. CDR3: CASSSGTGGGYTF. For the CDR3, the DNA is TGTGCCAGCAGCTCCGGGACAGGGGGTGGCTACACCTTC. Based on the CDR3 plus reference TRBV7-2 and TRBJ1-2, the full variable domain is GAGVSQSPSNKVTEKGKDVELRCDPISGHTALYWYRQSLGQGLEFLIYFQGNSAPDKSGLPSDRFSAERTGGSVSTLTIQRTQQEDSAVYLCASSSGTGGGYTFGSGTRLTVV.

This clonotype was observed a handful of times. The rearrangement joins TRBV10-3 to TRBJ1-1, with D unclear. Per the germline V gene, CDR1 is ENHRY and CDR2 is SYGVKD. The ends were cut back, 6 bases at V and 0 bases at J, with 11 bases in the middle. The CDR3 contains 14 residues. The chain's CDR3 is CAIRSVTLNTEAFF. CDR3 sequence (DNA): TGTGCCATCAGGAGTGTAACCTTGAACACTGAAGCTTTCTTT.

The CDR3 here is CSATRQGTGTEAFF. The CDR3 DNA reads TGCAGTGCCACACGACAGGGGACGGGCACTGAAGCTTTCTTT. The V and J genes are TRBV20-1 and TRBJ1-1, with 8 bases lining up with TRBD1. CDR3 length equals 14 residues. The germline gives CDR1 DFQATT, CDR2 SNEGSKA (reference sequence). V dropped 6 bases and J dropped 4; count of bases not matched to a gene: 10.

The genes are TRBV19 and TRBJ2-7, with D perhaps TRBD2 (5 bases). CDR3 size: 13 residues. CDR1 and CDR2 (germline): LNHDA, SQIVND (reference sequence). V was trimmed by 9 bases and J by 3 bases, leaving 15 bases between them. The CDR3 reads CASSGGAYYEQYF. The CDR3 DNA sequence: TGTGCCAGCAGCGGTGGAGCGTACTACGAGCAGTACTTC.